These 17 T cell receptor beta chains were sequenced from one sample in a study of T cell responses to AZD1222 COVID-19 vaccine. Profiling relied on immunoSEQ multiplex PCR, and the TCRdb table lists in-frame clones only, not all of them. The table has over 95,000 clones, more than 85% seen once. The specimen comprised peripheral blood, sampled on day 0 of AZD1222 vaccination. Receptors were obtained from an adult in good health.

The chain joins TRBV7-2 to TRBJ2-7, with TRBD1 matching 9 bases. The CDR3 runs to 16 residues. Germline V gives CDR1 SGHTA, CDR2 FQGNSA. After removal of 5 bases from V and 5 bases from J, the junction contained 13 bases not matched to a gene. The CDR3, as DNA: TGTGCCAGCAGCCAGCAGGCAGGACAGGGGACCAACGAGCAGTACTTC. As protein: CASSQQAGQGTNEQYF.

The V call is TRBV7-2, the J call TRBJ1-4, with unresolved D. Germline V CDR1 and CDR2: SGHTA, FQGNSA. CDR3 length: 16 residues. Trimming shortened V by 2 bases and J by 5 bases, and 15 bases separated the two germline ends. The CDR3 nucleotides are TGTGCCAGCAGCTTATATCTGGTCCAAGGAAATGAAAAACTGTTTTTT. Protein product: CASSLYLVQGNEKLFF.

The J gene is TRBJ2-7, the V gene TRBV7-2; 7 bases agree with TRBD1. V gave up 3 bases and J gave up 2 bases; unmatched junction bases: 4. The CDR3 has 14 amino acids. Germline V lookup: CDR1 SGHTA, CDR2 FQGNSA. CDR3 DNA: TGTGCCAGCAGCTTTTGGGACAGCACCTACGAGCAGTACTTC. It codes for CASSFWDSTYEQYF.

The chain recombines TRBV7-8 with TRBJ1-4; 9 bases match TRBD1. Trimming removed 5 bases from V and 6 bases from J; junction bases left unmatched: 13. The germline gives CDR1 SGHVS, CDR2 FQNEAQ. The CDR3 is 17 residues long. The CDR3 coding sequence is TGTGCCAGCAGCGCGGACAGGGGTTCGGGGTGGTATGAAAAACTGTTTTTT. This sequence encodes CASSADRGSGWYEKLFF.

CDR3 sequence reads: CASRDFNMGGETQYF. Here the CDR3 DNA reads TGTGCCAGCCGGGACTTTAATATGGGGGGAGAGACCCAGTACTTC. The V and J genes are TRBV11-2 and TRBJ2-5; a weak D match, TRBD2 (6 bases). V lost 8 bases and J lost 4, with 20 bases in between. The CDR3 is made up of 15 amino acids. Per germline, CDR1 SGHAT and CDR2 FQNNGV.

This clone appeared a single time. J is TRBJ1-6 and V is TRBV13, with unresolved D. The V end lost 0 bases, the J end lost 10 bases, and 10 bases lay between the germline ends. The CDR3 runs to 14 residues. CDR1 PRHDT and CDR2 FYEKMQ come from the germline V gene (reference sequence). In DNA form, the CDR3 reads TGTGCCAGCAGCTTAGGCGGGGTATCCTCACCCCTCCACTTT. This sequence encodes CASSLGGVSSPLHF. The full variable domain, completed using reference TRBV13 and TRBJ1-6, is AAGVIQSPRHLIKEKRETATLKCYPIPRHDTVYWYQQGPGQDPQFLISFYEKMQSDKGSIPDRFSAQQFSDYHSELNMSSLELGDSALYFCASSLGGVSSPLHFGNGTRLTVT.

There are a few counts of this clone. The chain combines TRBV29-1 with TRBJ2-7; D is uncertain. V was trimmed by 8 bases and J by 5 bases, leaving 13 bases between them. In germline, CDR1 is SQVTM, CDR2 ANQGSEA. This CDR3 is 11 amino acids long. CDR3 region: CSYLVGHEQYF. In DNA form, the CDR3 reads TGCAGCTACCTCGTTGGACACGAGCAGTACTTC.

The chain joins TRBV6-5 to TRBJ1-6; 10 nucleotides match TRBD1. The ends lost 6 bases at V and 6 bases at J; junction bases unmatched: 5. The CDR3 is 15 residues long. CDR1 and CDR2 from the germline V gene are MNHEY and SVGAGI. CDR3 nucleotides: TGTGCCAGCAGATCCGGGACAGGGGTTAATTCACCCCTCCACTTT. Its translation: CASRSGTGVNSPLHF.

The CDR3 region is CASSLFSGLNTEAFF. The CDR3 bases are TGTGCCAGTAGTCTATTCTCGGGTTTGAACACTGAAGCTTTCTTT. The V and J genes are TRBV19 and TRBJ1-1, with D unresolved. Germline lookup yields CDR1 LNHDA and CDR2 SQIVND (reference sequence). The CDR3 has 15 amino acids. V was shortened by 5 bases and J by 0 bases, with 13 bases between the two germline ends.

The V gene is TRBV28, the J gene TRBJ1-5; 10 bases agree with TRBD1. CDR3 size: 15 residues. V trimming: 6 bases; J trimming: 6 bases; junction bases outside the gene matches: 8. Germline V gene sequence: CDR1 MDHEN, CDR2 SYDVKM. Here the CDR3 reads CASSSRDRGIQPQHF. CDR3 DNA sequence: TGTGCCAGCAGCTCTCGGGACAGGGGAATTCAGCCCCAGCATTTT. The full variable domain, its missing parts supplied by reference TRBV28 and TRBJ1-5, is DVKVTQSSRYLVKRTGEKVFLECVQDMDHENMFWYRQDPGLGLRLIYFSYDVKMKEKGDIPEGYSVSREKKERFSLILESASTNQTSMYLCASSSRDRGIQPQHFGDGTRLSIL.

The J gene is TRBJ1-6, the V gene TRBV4-1; D is unresolved. CDR3 size: 16 residues. Germline V CDR1 and CDR2: MGHRA, YSYEKL. Between the trimmed V and J ends, which lost 4 bases and 0 bases, there was a span of 10 bases. This CDR3 is CASSLIPSSYNSPLHF. DNA of the CDR3: TGCGCCAGCAGCCTCATTCCAAGCTCCTATAATTCACCCCTCCACTTT.

V and J are TRBV19 and TRBJ1-5, with D maybe TRBD1 (5 bases). With 6 bases removed from V and 4 bases from J, the gap between germline ends came to 19 bases. The CDR3 is 16 residues long. Germline V CDR1 and CDR2: LNHDA, SQIVND (reference sequence). The CDR3 reads CASRAPNRGLNQPQHF. The CDR3 nucleotides are TGTGCCAGTAGGGCGCCTAACCGGGGCCTAAATCAGCCCCAGCATTTT.

V and J are TRBV19 and TRBJ2-1; no reliable D call. This CDR3 is 13 amino acids long. Deletions cut 5 bases from V and 1 base from J, with 6 bases between. Germline V lookup: CDR1 LNHDA, CDR2 SQIVND (reference sequence). The CDR3, as DNA: TGTGCCAGTAGTGCACTTTCCTACAATGAGCAGTTCTTC. As protein: CASSALSYNEQFF.

The chain joins TRBV19 to TRBJ1-2; 8 bases are shared with TRBD1. CDR3 length equals 12 residues. Losses at the gene ends were 6 bases for V and 7 bases for J; bases not matched to a gene: 4. Germline V lookup: CDR1 LNHDA, CDR2 SQIVND (reference sequence). The CDR3 sequence is CASRDRVLGYTF. In DNA form, the CDR3 reads TGTGCCAGTAGGGACAGGGTTCTTGGCTACACCTTC. The variable domain in full, with the rest retrieved from reference TRBV19 and TRBJ1-2, is DGGITQSPKYLFRKEGQNVTLSCEQNLNHDAMYWYRQDPGQGLRLIYYSQIVNDFQKGDIAEGYSVSREKKESFPLTVTSAQKNPTAFYLCASRDRVLGYTFGSGTRLTVV.

This chain uses TRBV2 with TRBJ1-2; D unresolved. This CDR3 has 18 amino acids. The V end lost 2 bases, the J end lost 1 base, and 20 bases lay between the germline ends. Germline V gene data show CDR1 as SNHLY and CDR2 as FYNNEI. CDR3 sequence: CASSERARRPDFNYGYTF. The DNA for the CDR3 is TGTGCCAGCAGTGAAAGGGCCCGCAGACCAGATTTTAACTATGGCTACACCTTC. Complete variable domain (other parts from reference TRBV2 and TRBJ1-2): EPEVTQTPSHQVTQMGQEVILRCVPISNHLYFYWYRQILGQKVEFLVSFYNNEISEKSEIFDDQFSVERPDGSNFTLKIRSTKLEDSAMYFCASSERARRPDFNYGYTFGSGTRLTVV.

This chain connects TRBV19 to TRBJ1-2, with 8 nucleotides matching TRBD1. The CDR3 extends over 15 amino acids. V lost 3 bases to trimming and J lost 3 bases; unmatched junction nucleotides: 6. Germline lookup yields CDR1 LNHDA and CDR2 SQIVND (reference sequence). The CDR3 is CASSISGQGDYGYTF. The CDR3 nucleotides are TGTGCCAGTAGTATCAGCGGACAGGGAGACTATGGCTACACCTTC. Looking up the rest from reference TRBV19 and TRBJ1-2 gives the full variable domain: DGGITQSPKYLFRKEGQNVTLSCEQNLNHDAMYWYRQDPGQGLRLIYYSQIVNDFQKGDIAEGYSVSREKKESFPLTVTSAQKNPTAFYLCASSISGQGDYGYTFGSGTRLTVV.

The chain combines TRBV19 with TRBJ1-5, with 7 bases aligning to TRBD1. The CDR3 is made up of 14 amino acids. J was trimmed by 6 bases and V by 7 bases; bases with no gene match: 9. Germline assignment: CDR1 LNHDA and CDR2 SQIVND (reference sequence). CDR3 DNA: TGTGCCAGTACCTCGACAGGGATCGCTCAGCCCCAGCATTTT. The encoded protein is CASTSTGIAQPQHF. The whole variable domain, remainder taken from reference TRBV19 and TRBJ1-5, is DGGITQSPKYLFRKEGQNVTLSCEQNLNHDAMYWYRQDPGQGLRLIYYSQIVNDFQKGDIAEGYSVSREKKESFPLTVTSAQKNPTAFYLCASTSTGIAQPQHFGDGTRLSIL.